These 5 T cell receptor beta chains originate from one sample sequenced in a study of human T cells and chemical hapten exposure. Time point in this sample: patch test 2, 6 weeks after DPC sensitization. Treatment noted: therapeutic diphenylcyclopropenone sensitization with weekly scalp DPC. In TCRdb, the RACE reads were re-called with MiXCR into one record per CDR3 protein. The table shows around 75,000 distinct CDR3 sequences, with about 9.4% occurring only once. The source was whole blood, collected in connection with sensitization to the hapten diphenylcyclopropenone (DPC). The receptors here all came from a woman aged 45-65 years with alopecia areata. Some clones in this sample may be carry-over from other donors' samples.

The V and J genes are TRBV10-3 and TRBJ2-7; D might be TRBD1 or TRBD2, each matching 5 bases. Trimming removed 4 bases at V and 0 bases at J, with 7 bases between. The CDR3 spans 13 residues. Per the germline V gene, CDR1 is ENHRY and CDR2 is SYGVKD. CDR3 region: CAISGGSSYEQYF. The DNA of the CDR3 is TGTGCCATCAGTGGGGGGAGCTCCTACGAGCAGTACTTC.

This clonotype has just a few counts. The chain couples TRBV3-1 to TRBJ2-3; possible D gene TRBD1, 6 bases. This CDR3 is 14 amino acids long. Germline CDR1 and CDR2: LGHDT and YNNKEL (reference sequence). Trimming shortened V by 3 bases and J by 5 bases, and 12 bases separated the two germline ends. CDR3 bases: TGTGCCAGCAGCCAGACCTTCAGGGGAGATACGCAGTATTTT. Encoded protein: CASSQTFRGDTQYF.

CDR3 DNA: TGTGCCAGCAGCTCCTCCCCTAGGGGTGAGCAGTTCTTC. Translated, it gives CASSSSPRGEQFF. V usage is TRBV13 and J usage is TRBJ2-1; D perhaps matches TRBD1 (5 bases). The CDR3 extends over 13 amino acids. Germline V gives CDR1 PRHDT, CDR2 FYEKMQ (reference sequence). V was cut by 4 bases and J by 9 bases, with 13 bases left in between.

In this sample, this clonotype turned up a few times. The CDR3 region is CASSLVAGGPNEQFF. CDR3 coding DNA: TGCGCCAGCAGCTTGGTAGCGGGAGGCCCTAATGAGCAGTTCTTC. This sequence joins TRBV5-1 and TRBJ2-1, with TRBD2 matching 10 bases. CDR3 size: 15 residues. Trimming removed 0 bases from V and 7 bases from J; junction bases left unmatched: 4. Germline CDR1 is SGHRS and CDR2 is YFSETQ. Drawing the rest from reference TRBV5-1 and TRBJ2-1, the complete variable domain is KAGVTQTPRYLIKTRGQQVTLSCSPISGHRSVSWYQQTPGQGLQFLFEYFSETQRNKGNFPGRFSGRQFSNSRSEMNVSTLELGDSALYLCASSLVAGGPNEQFFGPGTRLTVL.

This clonotype was seen many times. This chain uses TRBV12-3 or TRBV12-4 with TRBJ1-4; no reliable D call. Trimming removed 2 bases from V and 5 bases from J, with 9 bases in between. CDR3 length: 14 amino acids. For the CDR3, the DNA is TGTGCCAGCAGTTTACGCCAGAGGAATGAAAAACTGTTTTTT. Translation gives CASSLRQRNEKLFF.